This is a list of T cell receptor beta chains from one sample in a study of blood T cells in healthy people across ages. TCRdb fed the 5' RACE reads into MiXCR, producing one record per CDR3 protein. The sample shows 1.5 million to 2 million distinct CDR3 sequences, 28% of them seen only once. The specimen sequenced was blood. The origin of the receptors is a woman aged 25 to 39 in good health. CDR3s include the opening cysteine and the closing phenylalanine or tryptophan. D genes are given only for firm matches. Where a row states a size, it is once, few, many or the class of an expanded clone; other rows omit it.

D,V,J,size,DNA,CDR3
NA,TRBV12-3/TRBV12-4,TRBJ1-2,NA,TGTGCCAGTCAAACAGGCCCGGTCGGTGGCTACACCTTC,CASQTGPVGGYTF
NA,TRBV4-1,TRBJ2-7,many,TGCGCCAGCAGCCGACAAAGAGGACAGACCTACGAGCAGTACTTC,CASSRQRGQTYEQYF
TRBD2,TRBV6-2/TRBV6-3,TRBJ2-1,NA,TGTGCCAGCAGTTACCAGGGACTAGCGGGACGGTACGAGCAGTTCTTC,CASSYQGLAGRYEQFF
NA,TRBV7-3,TRBJ2-3,NA,TGTGCCAGCACCGACGGGGTCGCAGATACGCAGTATTTT,CASTDGVADTQYF
NA,TRBV10-3,TRBJ1-5,NA,TGTGCCATCCCGGCCCAGGTGGGTCAGCCCCAGCATTTT,CAIPAQVGQPQHF
NA,TRBV11-1,TRBJ2-1,few,TGTGCCAGCAGTTTTTCTTGGGACTCCTACAATGAGCAGTTCTTC,CASSFSWDSYNEQFF
NA,TRBV25-1,TRBJ2-1,NA,TGTGCCAGCAGCCGACGGCGGGACCTGGGTGAGCAGTTCTTC,CASSRRRDLGEQFF
TRBD2,TRBV20-1,TRBJ2-7,few,TGCAGTGCTAGAGCCCCTTCCTGGGCGGGAAGCGGGGACGAGCAGTACTTC,CSARAPSWAGSGDEQYF
TRBD2,TRBV4-1,TRBJ2-3,many,TGCGCCAGCAGCCAAGGGGCGGGGGAGAACACAGATACGCAGTATTTT,CASSQGAGENTDTQYF
TRBD2,TRBV20-1,TRBJ2-3,many,TGCAGTGCTAGAGATCTAAGGACTAGCCCAGATACGCAGTATTTT,CSARDLRTSPDTQYF
TRBD2,TRBV11-2,TRBJ2-3,NA,TGTGCCAGCAGCTTAAAGACTAGCGGACTAAAGGATACGCAGTATTTT,CASSLKTSGLKDTQYF
TRBD2,TRBV7-2,TRBJ2-7,few,TGTGCCAGCAGCCCAGGACTAGATGTCGGCGAGCAGTACTTC,CASSPGLDVGEQYF
NA,TRBV9,TRBJ1-2,few,TGTGCCAGCAGCGTAGGTCGTTCAGGGACCCCTTATGGCTACACCTTC,CASSVGRSGTPYGYTF
TRBD1,TRBV5-6,TRBJ2-3,few,TGTGCCAGCAGCTTGAAAGGACAGGGGACCGGAGATACGCAGTATTTT,CASSLKGQGTGDTQYF
NA,TRBV4-1,TRBJ1-1,NA,TGCGCCAGCAGCCCTTGGGGGGATATAAACACTGAAGCTTTCTTT,CASSPWGDINTEAFF
TRBD1,TRBV20-1,TRBJ1-2,many,TGCAGTGCTAGAGATGGGACAGCGATCTATGGCTACACCTTC,CSARDGTAIYGYTF
TRBD1,TRBV6-2/TRBV6-3,TRBJ2-5,NA,TGTGCCAGCAGACGGACAGGGGATGAGACCCAGTACTTC,CASRRTGDETQYF
NA,TRBV5-1,TRBJ2-7,NA,TGCGCCAGTAGGGGTTTAGGGGTCGAGCAGTACTTC,CASRGLGVEQYF
TRBD1,TRBV20-1,TRBJ2-3,few,TGCAGTGCCACTTCCGGGACAGGAATTCCGGATACGCAGTATTTT,CSATSGTGIPDTQYF
TRBD2,TRBV12-3/TRBV12-4,TRBJ2-2,few,TGTGCCAGCAGATCTAGCGGGAGGGTCGCCGGGGAGCTGTTTTTT,CASRSSGRVAGELFF
NA,TRBV11-2,TRBJ2-1,NA,TGTGCCAGCAGCTTTTCCGTCGGGGGCGGTGAGCAGTTCTTC,CASSFSVGGGEQFF
NA,TRBV7-8,TRBJ1-2,few,TGTGCCAGCAGCTTAAGCTCGCAGGGAAGGGACGGCTACACCTTC,CASSLSSQGRDGYTF
NA,TRBV2,TRBJ2-1,NA,TGTGCCAGCAGTGATGGTGAGGGGGGCCGAGTATCGTTTGAGCAGTTCTTC,CASSDGEGGRVSFEQFF
NA,TRBV12-3/TRBV12-4,TRBJ1-5,few,TGTGCCAGCAGTTGGGGCAGCCCTTATAGCAATCAGCCCCAGCATTTT,CASSWGSPYSNQPQHF
TRBD2,TRBV20-1,TRBJ2-1,few,TGCAGTGCTCACCCACCCCACGGGACTAGCGGGGGGGCGGAGGAGTTCTTC,CSAHPPHGTSGGAEEFF
NA,TRBV6-5,TRBJ2-3,few,TGTGCCAGCAGTTCCGAGGGAACTACCCGTGGGCAGTATTTT,CASSSEGTTRGQYF
NA,TRBV29-1,TRBJ2-1,many,TGCAGCGTTGAAGGTTCGGCGGCCTACAATGAGCAGTTCTTC,CSVEGSAAYNEQFF
NA,TRBV9,TRBJ1-1,NA,TGTGCCAGCAGCGTAAACGGCATGAACACTGAAGCTTTCTTT,CASSVNGMNTEAFF
NA,TRBV24-1,TRBJ2-3,few,TGTGCCACCAGTAGACCGGCGGTGGGGGATACGCAGTATTTT,CATSRPAVGDTQYF
NA,TRBV14,TRBJ2-5,many,TGTGCCAGCAGCCAAGAATGGGAGACCCAGTACTTC,CASSQEWETQYF
TRBD2,TRBV27,TRBJ2-7,few,TGTGCCAGCAGTTTAATCGGGGAGGGCTACGAGCAGTACTTC,CASSLIGEGYEQYF
TRBD2,TRBV5-4,TRBJ2-1,NA,TGTGCCAGCCCCAGCGGTCGGGGGGACAATGAGCAGTTCTTC,CASPSGRGDNEQFF
TRBD1,TRBV6-1,TRBJ1-2,many,TGTGCCAGCAGTGAGGGACAGGCCGCGGGCTATGGCTACACCTTC,CASSEGQAAGYGYTF
TRBD1,TRBV19,TRBJ1-5,NA,TGTGCCAGTAGTGGGAGCGGGACAGGGGGCCAGCCCCAGCATTTT,CASSGSGTGGQPQHF
TRBD2,TRBV6-2/TRBV6-3,TRBJ2-1,NA,TGTGCCAGCAGTTTCGGGATTAGCGGGAGGTACAATGAGCAGTTCTTC,CASSFGISGRYNEQFF
NA,TRBV7-2,TRBJ2-3,once,TGTGCCAGCAGCTTAGGGGCTGGAACTTCAGATACGCAGTATTTT,CASSLGAGTSDTQYF
NA,TRBV6-5,TRBJ2-1,NA,TGTGCCAGCAGTTACAGTCCCCCGAACAATGAGCAGTTCTTC,CASSYSPPNNEQFF
TRBD1,TRBV6-6,TRBJ2-7,many,TGTGCCAGCAGTTTAAGCCCGGGACAGACCTACGAGCAGTACTTC,CASSLSPGQTYEQYF
NA,TRBV6-5,TRBJ1-6,NA,TGTGCCAGCAGTTCCGATCACAGCTCACCCCTCCACTTT,CASSSDHSSPLHF
NA,TRBV3-1,TRBJ2-1,NA,TGTGCCAGCAGCCAAGAGCAGCGCTCCTACAATGAGCAGTTCTTC,CASSQEQRSYNEQFF
TRBD1,TRBV7-9,TRBJ1-6,NA,TGTGCCAGCAGCCAGGAGGGACAGGGAGGATCATCCCTCCACTTT,CASSQEGQGGSSLHF
TRBD2,TRBV29-1,TRBJ2-7,NA,TGCAGCGTTGAAGACGGGGGGGGTAACGAGCAGTACTTC,CSVEDGGGNEQYF
NA,TRBV20-1,TRBJ2-7,many,TGCAGTGCTAGTTTCGCGGGGCTCTACGAGCAGTACTTC,CSASFAGLYEQYF
NA,TRBV18,TRBJ2-4,NA,TGTGCCAGCTCACCACTGGGGTGGGGCATTCAGTACTTC,CASSPLGWGIQYF
NA,TRBV7-2,TRBJ2-7,few,TGTGCCAGCAGCTTAATCGCGGACGAGCAGTACTTC,CASSLIADEQYF
NA,TRBV15,TRBJ2-2,NA,TGTGCCACCAGCTCCCTGGGTGGTCGTGAGCTGTTTTTT,CATSSLGGRELFF
NA,TRBV20-1,TRBJ2-1,many,TGCAGTGCTATGGGGGCGGGGAGTACCACCAATGAGCAGTTCTTC,CSAMGAGSTTNEQFF
TRBD1,TRBV5-6,TRBJ2-1,NA,TGTGCCAGCAGCCCACTAGACAGGGGTAGGAATGAGCAGTTCTTC,CASSPLDRGRNEQFF
TRBD1,TRBV2,TRBJ1-4,few,TGTGCCAGTTTCCGGGACAGTGGGGAAAAACTGTTTTTT,CASFRDSGEKLFF
NA,TRBV2,TRBJ1-1,NA,TGTGCCAGCAGTGAAGCCAGGGACTACCACGCTGAAGCTTTCTTT,CASSEARDYHAEAFF
NA,TRBV7-2,TRBJ2-4,many,TGTGCCAGCAGCTTAGATCGGGTAGCCAAAAACATTCAGTACTTC,CASSLDRVAKNIQYF
TRBD2,TRBV12-3/TRBV12-4,TRBJ2-5,NA,TGTGCCAGCAGTGTTGTTGAGCGGGGCGGAGAGACCCAGTACTTC,CASSVVERGGETQYF
TRBD1,TRBV12-3/TRBV12-4,TRBJ1-2,NA,TGTGCCAGCACCAGGGGACAGGGAACCTATGGCTACACCTTC,CASTRGQGTYGYTF